This record covers a single T cell receptor beta chain. Its antigen remains unknown. The CDR3 length is 14 residues. V lost 10 bases, J lost 4 bases, and 18 bases lay in between. Germline V gives CDR1 MDHEN, CDR2 SYDVKM. The data stem from a study of CD8 T cell repertoires and HIV-1 epitope variants. About the study: Separate wells received one of Twenty-five Gag or Nef variant peptides. The study, taken as a whole, reports: Beta chains alone show antigen proliferation, not cytokine profile or function. A handful of clonotypes recognized Nef KF9, one HW9, none TAALDMSHF.

The table came from immunoSEQ multiplex PCR; TCRdb's copy has only in-frame clones and leaves some out. The sample holds some 6,000 clones, roughly 60% seen once. The sample comprised cultured CD8+ T cells derived from PBMCs. The rearrangement links TRBV28 to TRBJ2-3, with D maybe TRBD2 (6 bases). The origin of this receptor is a male donor with HIV. This chain's CDR3 is CAISIGSPADTQYF. The CDR3 DNA is TGTGCCATCTCGATCGGGAGCCCGGCAGATACGCAGTATTTT.